A selection of T cell receptor beta chains follows, all from one sample in a study of blood T cells in healthy people across ages. TCRdb used MiXCR to reprocess the 5' RACE reads, holding one entry per CDR3 protein. The sample lists approximately 850,000 distinct CDR3 sequences, roughly 44% occurring once. The sequencing sample was made of blood. The receptors were sampled from a man aged 55-75 years in good health. CDR3s include the opening cysteine and the closing phenylalanine or tryptophan. D genes are given only for firm matches. Rows give clone size only sometimes, using once, few, many, or a class for an expanded clone.

j_call: TRBJ1-5; d_call: NA; clone_size: NA; v_call: TRBV5-1; cdr3_aa: CASSLGPVGGNQPQHF; cdr3_nt: TGCGCCAGCAGCTTAGGCCCGGTGGGGGGCAATCAGCCCCAGCATTTT
j_call: TRBJ1-2; d_call: NA; clone_size: NA; v_call: TRBV2; cdr3_aa: CASSEGGSRNYGYTF; cdr3_nt: TGTGCCAGCAGTGAGGGGGGCAGTCGCAACTATGGCTACACCTTC
j_call: TRBJ2-1; d_call: TRBD1; clone_size: few; v_call: TRBV6-2/TRBV6-3; cdr3_aa: CASSYSGTGQFF; cdr3_nt: TGTGCCAGCAGTTACTCCGGGACAGGCCAGTTCTTC
j_call: TRBJ2-7; d_call: TRBD1; clone_size: NA; v_call: TRBV20-1; cdr3_aa: CSAPGQSYNEQYF; cdr3_nt: TGCAGTGCCCCGGGACAGTCCTACAATGAGCAGTACTTC
j_call: TRBJ2-5; d_call: TRBD1; clone_size: NA; v_call: TRBV14; cdr3_aa: CASSQVSRQGFESYNEQYF; cdr3_nt: TGTGCCAGCAGCCAAGTATCGAGACAGGGTTTCGAGTCCTACAATGAGCAGTACTTC
j_call: TRBJ2-3; d_call: TRBD1; clone_size: few; v_call: TRBV20-1; cdr3_aa: CSARRGRSTDTQYF; cdr3_nt: TGCAGTGCTCGAAGGGGGCGAAGCACAGATACGCAGTATTTT
j_call: TRBJ2-3; d_call: NA; clone_size: NA; v_call: TRBV2; cdr3_aa: CASSETETSLGTDTQYF; cdr3_nt: TGTGCCAGCAGTGAAACGGAAACTAGCCTGGGCACAGATACGCAGTATTTT
j_call: TRBJ2-7; d_call: TRBD1; clone_size: NA; v_call: TRBV15; cdr3_aa: CATSVRTGKEQYF; cdr3_nt: TGTGCCACCAGCGTCCGGACAGGGAAAGAGCAGTACTTC
j_call: TRBJ2-7; d_call: NA; clone_size: NA; v_call: TRBV5-6; cdr3_aa: CASSLGRLTYEQYF; cdr3_nt: TGTGCCAGCAGCTTGGGGCGGCTAACCTACGAGCAGTACTTC
j_call: TRBJ2-1; d_call: TRBD2; clone_size: NA; v_call: TRBV6-6; cdr3_aa: CASRQRGSSNNEQFF; cdr3_nt: TGTGCCAGCAGACAGCGGGGGTCTTCAAACAATGAGCAGTTCTTC
j_call: TRBJ2-7; d_call: NA; clone_size: NA; v_call: TRBV12-3/TRBV12-4; cdr3_aa: CASSLITAYPYEQYF; cdr3_nt: TGTGCCAGCAGTTTGATCACCGCTTACCCCTACGAGCAGTACTTC
j_call: TRBJ1-2; d_call: TRBD1; clone_size: NA; v_call: TRBV29-1; cdr3_aa: CSVARGQNYGYTF; cdr3_nt: TGCAGCGTCGCCAGGGGGCAGAACTATGGCTACACCTTC
j_call: TRBJ2-1; d_call: TRBD2; clone_size: NA; v_call: TRBV24-1; cdr3_aa: CATSDPRGGGRNERFF; cdr3_nt: TGTGCCACCAGTGACCCGCGTGGCGGGGGGAGGAATGAGCGGTTCTTC
j_call: TRBJ2-1; d_call: TRBD1; clone_size: NA; v_call: TRBV10-2; cdr3_aa: CASSEPGQIYNEQFF; cdr3_nt: TGCGCCAGCAGTGAGCCGGGACAGATATACAATGAGCAGTTCTTC
j_call: TRBJ1-5; d_call: NA; clone_size: NA; v_call: TRBV20-1; cdr3_aa: CSARDWTAPGQPQHF; cdr3_nt: TGCAGTGCTAGAGATTGGACAGCCCCCGGCCAGCCCCAGCATTTT
j_call: TRBJ2-7; d_call: TRBD1; clone_size: few; v_call: TRBV6-2/TRBV6-3; cdr3_aa: CASSYETGSYEQYF; cdr3_nt: TGTGCCAGCAGTTACGAGACAGGGAGTTACGAGCAGTACTTC
j_call: TRBJ1-4; d_call: TRBD1; clone_size: NA; v_call: TRBV27; cdr3_aa: CASSLYGTGEKLFF; cdr3_nt: TGTGCCAGCAGTTTATATGGGACAGGGGAAAAACTGTTTTTT
j_call: TRBJ2-7; d_call: NA; clone_size: NA; v_call: TRBV2; cdr3_aa: CATAQDRSYEQYF; cdr3_nt: TGTGCCACCGCACAGGACCGATCCTACGAGCAGTACTTC
j_call: TRBJ2-5; d_call: NA; clone_size: NA; v_call: TRBV6-1; cdr3_aa: CASSGLISPQETQYF; cdr3_nt: TGTGCCAGCAGTGGGCTAATTTCACCTCAAGAGACCCAGTACTTC
j_call: TRBJ2-7; d_call: NA; clone_size: NA; v_call: TRBV6-5; cdr3_aa: CASSQAPPNYEQCF; cdr3_nt: TGTGCCAGCAGCCAGGCCCCCCCCAACTACGAGCAGTGCTTC
j_call: TRBJ1-5; d_call: TRBD1; clone_size: NA; v_call: TRBV20-1; cdr3_aa: CSAGQGSEPQHF; cdr3_nt: TGCAGTGCGGGACAGGGTTCGGAGCCCCAGCATTTT
j_call: TRBJ2-5; d_call: NA; clone_size: few; v_call: TRBV7-7; cdr3_aa: CASSLGVSPQETQYF; cdr3_nt: TGTGCTAGCAGCTTAGGCGTTAGCCCCCAAGAGACCCAGTACTTC
j_call: TRBJ1-6; d_call: NA; clone_size: NA; v_call: TRBV6-6; cdr3_aa: CASRDTQGSGNSPLHF; cdr3_nt: TGTGCCAGCAGAGATACACAGGGAAGCGGGAATTCACCCCTCCACTTT
j_call: TRBJ1-1; d_call: TRBD1; clone_size: many; v_call: TRBV5-1; cdr3_aa: CASRFFASGGLGNTEAFF; cdr3_nt: TGCGCCAGCAGATTTTTTGCCTCAGGGGGCCTGGGGAACACTGAAGCTTTCTTT
j_call: TRBJ2-1; d_call: NA; clone_size: NA; v_call: TRBV28; cdr3_aa: CASSFHGRNEQFF; cdr3_nt: TGTGCCAGCAGTTTTCATGGACGCAATGAGCAGTTCTTC
j_call: TRBJ1-2; d_call: NA; clone_size: NA; v_call: TRBV4-1; cdr3_aa: CASRMTGHADYGYTF; cdr3_nt: TGCGCCAGCAGGATGACAGGTCACGCTGACTATGGCTACACCTTC
j_call: TRBJ2-7; d_call: NA; clone_size: NA; v_call: TRBV6-1; cdr3_aa: CASSGRSEQYF; cdr3_nt: TGTGCCAGCAGTGGTAGAAGCGAGCAGTACTTC
j_call: TRBJ1-1; d_call: NA; clone_size: NA; v_call: TRBV7-2; cdr3_aa: CASSLSYPGEAFF; cdr3_nt: TGTGCCAGCAGCCTATCATACCCAGGCGAAGCTTTCTTT
j_call: TRBJ1-1; d_call: TRBD1; clone_size: NA; v_call: TRBV20-1; cdr3_aa: CSANKGQGENPEAFF; cdr3_nt: TGCAGTGCCAACAAAGGACAGGGGGAAAACCCTGAAGCTTTCTTT
j_call: TRBJ2-5; d_call: NA; clone_size: many; v_call: TRBV7-2; cdr3_aa: CASSFSAQETQYF; cdr3_nt: TGTGCCAGCAGCTTCTCGGCCCAAGAGACCCAGTACTTC
j_call: TRBJ1-2; d_call: NA; clone_size: few; v_call: TRBV29-1; cdr3_aa: CSVRKGGDGYTF; cdr3_nt: TGCAGCGTACGAAAGGGCGGAGATGGCTACACCTTC
j_call: TRBJ2-2; d_call: TRBD2; clone_size: NA; v_call: TRBV5-1; cdr3_aa: CASSFTSGSLTGELFF; cdr3_nt: TGCGCCAGCAGCTTCACTAGCGGATCCTTGACCGGGGAGCTGTTTTTT
j_call: TRBJ2-7; d_call: TRBD2; clone_size: NA; v_call: TRBV29-1; cdr3_aa: CRIAGAQTLNEQYF; cdr3_nt: TGCAGGATAGCGGGGGCCCAGACCCTCAATGAGCAGTACTTC
j_call: TRBJ2-7; d_call: NA; clone_size: many; v_call: TRBV6-5; cdr3_aa: CASSYRQGMDEQYF; cdr3_nt: TGTGCCAGCAGTTACCGGCAGGGGATGGACGAGCAGTACTTC
j_call: TRBJ2-4; d_call: TRBD2; clone_size: NA; v_call: TRBV20-1; cdr3_aa: CSAQLAGGRAKNIQYF; cdr3_nt: TGCAGTGCCCAACTAGCGGGGGGCAGGGCCAAAAACATTCAGTACTTC
j_call: TRBJ2-3; d_call: NA; clone_size: few; v_call: TRBV21-1; cdr3_aa: CASRRTSSLYTQYF; cdr3_nt: TGTGCCAGCCGAAGGACTAGTTCACTATATACGCAGTATTTT
j_call: TRBJ2-1; d_call: TRBD2; clone_size: NA; v_call: TRBV20-1; cdr3_aa: CSATKTSGGPTRNHNEQFF; cdr3_nt: TGCAGTGCTACCAAGACTAGCGGGGGGCCCACCCGGAACCACAATGAGCAGTTCTTC
j_call: TRBJ2-1; d_call: NA; clone_size: NA; v_call: TRBV6-1; cdr3_aa: CASTMLSYNEQFF; cdr3_nt: TGTGCCAGCACAATGTTGAGCTACAATGAGCAGTTCTTC
j_call: TRBJ2-3; d_call: NA; clone_size: NA; v_call: TRBV13; cdr3_aa: CASSSVLAFSTDTQYF; cdr3_nt: TGTGCCAGCAGCTCCGTGTTGGCCTTTAGCACAGATACGCAGTATTTT
j_call: TRBJ2-1; d_call: NA; clone_size: NA; v_call: TRBV27; cdr3_aa: CASSVSPSVYNEQFF; cdr3_nt: TGTGCCAGCAGTGTCTCCCCGTCCGTTTACAATGAGCAGTTCTTC
j_call: TRBJ2-5; d_call: TRBD1; clone_size: NA; v_call: TRBV27; cdr3_aa: CASSADRPGLEYF; cdr3_nt: TGTGCCAGCAGTGCGGACAGGCCCGGCCTTGAGTACTTC
j_call: TRBJ1-2; d_call: TRBD1; clone_size: NA; v_call: TRBV6-5; cdr3_aa: CASSYSQGTNYGYTF; cdr3_nt: TGTGCCAGCAGTTACTCACAGGGGACTAACTATGGCTACACCTTC
j_call: TRBJ1-4; d_call: TRBD1; clone_size: few; v_call: TRBV7-2; cdr3_aa: CASSPTPLTGINEKLFF; cdr3_nt: TGTGCCAGCAGCCCCACCCCCTTGACAGGGATAAATGAAAAACTGTTTTTT
j_call: TRBJ1-1; d_call: TRBD1; clone_size: NA; v_call: TRBV6-5; cdr3_aa: CASSYQNRDRGRGNTEAFF; cdr3_nt: TGTGCCAGCAGTTACCAAAACCGGGACAGGGGGCGAGGGAACACTGAAGCTTTCTTT
j_call: TRBJ2-5; d_call: TRBD2; clone_size: few; v_call: TRBV6-6; cdr3_aa: CATLRGGDQETQYF; cdr3_nt: TGTGCCACCCTACGGGGGGGAGACCAAGAGACCCAGTACTTC
j_call: TRBJ2-3; d_call: NA; clone_size: NA; v_call: TRBV24-1; cdr3_aa: CATSDAGVSTDTQYF; cdr3_nt: TGTGCCACCAGTGATGCAGGGGTTAGCACAGATACGCAGTATTTT
j_call: TRBJ1-2; d_call: TRBD1; clone_size: NA; v_call: TRBV12-3/TRBV12-4; cdr3_aa: CASSADRGDYGYTF; cdr3_nt: TGTGCCAGCAGTGCCGACAGGGGGGACTATGGCTACACCTTC
j_call: TRBJ1-1; d_call: NA; clone_size: few; v_call: TRBV27; cdr3_aa: CASSWDWNTEAFF; cdr3_nt: TGTGCCAGCAGCTGGGACTGGAACACTGAAGCTTTCTTT
j_call: TRBJ1-1; d_call: NA; clone_size: many; v_call: TRBV7-6; cdr3_aa: CASTFSVGTDTEAFF; cdr3_nt: TGTGCCAGCACCTTCTCGGTGGGAACCGACACTGAAGCTTTCTTT
j_call: TRBJ1-2; d_call: NA; clone_size: NA; v_call: TRBV20-1; cdr3_aa: CSARAGVYYGYTF; cdr3_nt: TGCAGTGCTAGAGCGGGGGTTTACTATGGCTACACCTTC
j_call: TRBJ2-1; d_call: NA; clone_size: NA; v_call: TRBV20-1; cdr3_aa: CSARDRGGYNEQFF; cdr3_nt: TGCAGTGCTAGAGATAGGGGCGGGTACAATGAGCAGTTCTTC
j_call: TRBJ1-3; d_call: NA; clone_size: NA; v_call: TRBV7-8; cdr3_aa: CASREGESGNTIYF; cdr3_nt: TGTGCCAGCAGAGAGGGGGAATCTGGAAACACCATATATTTT
j_call: TRBJ2-5; d_call: NA; clone_size: NA; v_call: TRBV6-6; cdr3_aa: CASSSSRRETQYF; cdr3_nt: TGTGCCAGCAGTTCCTCTAGAAGGGAGACCCAGTACTTC
j_call: TRBJ2-6; d_call: NA; clone_size: NA; v_call: TRBV4-3; cdr3_aa: CASSLHAPGSGANVLTF; cdr3_nt: TGCGCCAGCAGCCTTCACGCCCCGGGGTCTGGGGCCAACGTCCTGACTTTC
j_call: TRBJ1-6; d_call: TRBD1; clone_size: NA; v_call: TRBV6-5; cdr3_aa: CASRLTGDDNSPLHF; cdr3_nt: TGTGCCAGCAGGTTGACAGGGGATGATAATTCACCCCTCCACTTT
j_call: TRBJ2-5; d_call: NA; clone_size: NA; v_call: TRBV5-1; cdr3_aa: CASAAPGLETQYF; cdr3_nt: TGCGCCAGCGCTGCCCCGGGGCTGGAGACCCAGTACTTC
j_call: TRBJ2-1; d_call: NA; clone_size: NA; v_call: TRBV5-1; cdr3_aa: CASSPRPGSSYNEQFF; cdr3_nt: TGCGCCAGCAGCCCGCGACCGGGGAGCTCCTACAATGAGCAGTTCTTC